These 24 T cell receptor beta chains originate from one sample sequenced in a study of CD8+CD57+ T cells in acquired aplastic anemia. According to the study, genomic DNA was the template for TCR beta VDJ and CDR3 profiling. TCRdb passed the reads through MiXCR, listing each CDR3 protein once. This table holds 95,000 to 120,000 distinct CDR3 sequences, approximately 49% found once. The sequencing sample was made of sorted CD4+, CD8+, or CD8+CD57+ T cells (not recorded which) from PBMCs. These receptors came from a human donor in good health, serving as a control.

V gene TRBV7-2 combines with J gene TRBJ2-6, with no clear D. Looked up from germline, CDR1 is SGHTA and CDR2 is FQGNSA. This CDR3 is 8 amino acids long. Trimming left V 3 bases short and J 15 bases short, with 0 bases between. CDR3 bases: TGTGCCAGCAGCTTCCTGACTTTC. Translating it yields CASSFLTF.

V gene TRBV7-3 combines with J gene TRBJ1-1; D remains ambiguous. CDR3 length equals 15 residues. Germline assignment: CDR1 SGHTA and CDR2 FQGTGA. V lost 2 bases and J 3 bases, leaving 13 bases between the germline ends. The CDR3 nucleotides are TGTGCCAGCAGCTTACGTAAAGGGAGATACACTGAAGCTTTCTTT. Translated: CASSLRKGRYTEAFF.

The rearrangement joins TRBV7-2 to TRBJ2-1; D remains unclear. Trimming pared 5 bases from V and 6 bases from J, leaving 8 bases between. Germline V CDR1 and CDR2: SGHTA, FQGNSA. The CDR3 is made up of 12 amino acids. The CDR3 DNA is TGTGCCAGCAGCGCCACGGGCAATGAGCAGTTCTTC. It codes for CASSATGNEQFF.

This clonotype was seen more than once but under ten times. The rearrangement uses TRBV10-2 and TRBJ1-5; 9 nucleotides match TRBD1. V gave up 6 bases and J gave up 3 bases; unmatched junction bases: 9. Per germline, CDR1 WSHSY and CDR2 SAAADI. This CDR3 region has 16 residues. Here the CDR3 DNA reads TGCGCCAGCAGGGGTTGGGACAGGGCTAACAATCAGCCCCAGCATTTT. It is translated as CASRGWDRANNQPQHF.

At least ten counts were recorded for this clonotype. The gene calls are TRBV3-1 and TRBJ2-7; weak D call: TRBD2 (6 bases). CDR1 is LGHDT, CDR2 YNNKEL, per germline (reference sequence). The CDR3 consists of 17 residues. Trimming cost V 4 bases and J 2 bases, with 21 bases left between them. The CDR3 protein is CASSPPKEGLSPYEQYF. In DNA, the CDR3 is TGTGCCAGCAGCCCGCCAAAGGAGGGACTCTCTCCCTACGAGCAGTACTTC.

The DNA of the CDR3 is TGTGCCACCAGCAGAGACCCGCGACAGACAGATACGCAGTATTTT. Translated: CATSRDPRQTDTQYF. V gene TRBV15 combines with J gene TRBJ2-3, with a weak D call TRBD1 (5 bases). The ends were cut back, 0 bases at V and 3 bases at J, with 10 bases in the middle. Germline CDR1 is LNHNV and CDR2 is YYDKDF (reference sequence). The CDR3 length is 15 residues.

The CDR3 nucleotides are TGTGCCAGCAGCTTGGAAGGGGGGGGCGAGCAGTACTTC. This translates into CASSLEGGGEQYF. This chain joins TRBV5-6 and TRBJ2-7; D possibly corresponds to TRBD2 (7 bases). V lost 0 bases and J 6 bases, leaving 10 bases between the germline ends. The CDR3 has 13 amino acids. CDR1 and CDR2 (germline): SGHDT, YYEEEE.

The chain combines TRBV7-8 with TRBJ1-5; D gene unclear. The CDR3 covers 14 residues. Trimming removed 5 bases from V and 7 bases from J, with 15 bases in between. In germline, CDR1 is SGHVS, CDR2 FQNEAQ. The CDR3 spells CASSPRADPQPQHF. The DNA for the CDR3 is TGTGCCAGCAGCCCCCGAGCAGACCCACAGCCCCAGCATTTT.

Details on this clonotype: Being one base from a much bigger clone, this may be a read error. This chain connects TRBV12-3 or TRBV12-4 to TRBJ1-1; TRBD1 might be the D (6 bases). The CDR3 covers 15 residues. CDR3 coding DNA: TGTGCCAACAGTTGGACAGCCAACCAGGTCACTGAAGCTTTCTTT. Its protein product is CANSWTANQVTEAFF.

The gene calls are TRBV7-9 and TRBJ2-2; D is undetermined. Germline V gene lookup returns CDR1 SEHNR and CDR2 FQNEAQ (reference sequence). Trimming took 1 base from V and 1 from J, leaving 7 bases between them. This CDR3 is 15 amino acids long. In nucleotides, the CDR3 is TGTGCCAGCAGCTTAGTGTGGGGGAACACCGGGGAGCTGTTTTTT. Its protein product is CASSLVWGNTGELFF.

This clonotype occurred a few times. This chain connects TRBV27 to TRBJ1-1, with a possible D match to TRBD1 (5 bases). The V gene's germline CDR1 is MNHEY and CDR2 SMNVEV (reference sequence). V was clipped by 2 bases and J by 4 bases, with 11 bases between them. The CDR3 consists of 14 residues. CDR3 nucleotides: TGTGCCAGCAGTTTAACCAGGGCGGGCACTGAAGCTTTCTTT. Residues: CASSLTRAGTEAFF.

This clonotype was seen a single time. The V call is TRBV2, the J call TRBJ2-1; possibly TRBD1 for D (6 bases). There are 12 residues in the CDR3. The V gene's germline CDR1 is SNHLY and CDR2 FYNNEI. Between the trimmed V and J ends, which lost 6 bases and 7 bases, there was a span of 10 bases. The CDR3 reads CASRDRPNEQFF. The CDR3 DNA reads TGTGCCAGCAGGGACAGACCAAATGAGCAGTTCTTC.

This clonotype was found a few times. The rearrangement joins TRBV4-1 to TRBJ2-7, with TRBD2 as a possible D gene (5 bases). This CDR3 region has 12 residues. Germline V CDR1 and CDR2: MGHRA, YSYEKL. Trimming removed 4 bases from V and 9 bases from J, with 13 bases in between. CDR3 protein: CASSPTGVGQYF. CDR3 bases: TGCGCCAGCAGCCCGACCGGGGTCGGGCAGTACTTC.

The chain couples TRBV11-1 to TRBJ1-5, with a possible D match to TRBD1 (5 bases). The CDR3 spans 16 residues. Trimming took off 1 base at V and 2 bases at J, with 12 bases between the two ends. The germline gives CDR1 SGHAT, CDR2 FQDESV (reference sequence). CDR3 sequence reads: CASSLVTGAGNQPQHF. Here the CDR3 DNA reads TGTGCCAGCAGCTTAGTTACAGGAGCGGGCAATCAGCCCCAGCATTTT. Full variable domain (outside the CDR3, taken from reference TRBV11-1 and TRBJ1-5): EAEVAQSPRYKITEKSQAVAFWCDPISGHATLYWYRQILGQGPELLVQFQDESVVDDSQLPKDRFSAERLKGVDSTLKIQPAELGDSAMYLCASSLVTGAGNQPQHFGDGTRLSIL.

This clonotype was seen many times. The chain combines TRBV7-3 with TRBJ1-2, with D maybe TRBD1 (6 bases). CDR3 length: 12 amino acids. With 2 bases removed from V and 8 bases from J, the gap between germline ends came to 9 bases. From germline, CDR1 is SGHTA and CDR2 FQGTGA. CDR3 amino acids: CASSLEGGGYTF. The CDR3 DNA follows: TGTGCCAGCAGCTTAGAGGGGGGAGGCTACACCTTC.

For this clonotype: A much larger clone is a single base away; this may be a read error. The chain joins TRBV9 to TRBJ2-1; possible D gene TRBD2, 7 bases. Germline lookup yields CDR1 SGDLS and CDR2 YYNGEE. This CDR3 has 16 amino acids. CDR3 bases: TGTGCCTGCAGCGTAGGGGGGGACTCATTCTACAATGAGCAGTTCTTC. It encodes CACSVGGDSFYNEQFF.

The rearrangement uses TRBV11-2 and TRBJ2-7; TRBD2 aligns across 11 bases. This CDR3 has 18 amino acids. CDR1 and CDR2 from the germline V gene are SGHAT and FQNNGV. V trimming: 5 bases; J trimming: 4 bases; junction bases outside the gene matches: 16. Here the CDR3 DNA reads TGTGCCAGCAGCATAGGCGGAGCTAGCGGGGGGTATCAGTACGAGCAGTACGTC. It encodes CASSIGGASGGYQYEQYV.

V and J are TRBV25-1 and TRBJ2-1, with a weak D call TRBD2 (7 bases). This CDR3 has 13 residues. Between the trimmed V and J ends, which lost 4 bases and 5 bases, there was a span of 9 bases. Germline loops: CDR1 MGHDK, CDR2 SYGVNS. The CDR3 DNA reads TGTGCCAGCAGTGGGGGGGGCCACAATGAGCAGTTCTTC. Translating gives CASSGGGHNEQFF.

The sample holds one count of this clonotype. The CDR3 sequence is CASSGGTGDTYEQYF. Written as DNA, the CDR3 is TGTGCCAGCAGTGGGGGGACAGGGGACACCTACGAGCAGTACTTC. This chain links TRBV25-1 with TRBJ2-5; TRBD1 aligns across 10 bases. With the DNA end fitting TRBJ2-7 better, the J assignment may be wrong. The CDR3 is 15 amino acids. The germline V gene has CDR1 MGHDK and CDR2 SYGVNS.

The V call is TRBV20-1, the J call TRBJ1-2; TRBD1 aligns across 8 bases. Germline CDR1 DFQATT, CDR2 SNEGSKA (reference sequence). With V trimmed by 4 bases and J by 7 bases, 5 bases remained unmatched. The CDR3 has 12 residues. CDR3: CSATSGGGGYTF. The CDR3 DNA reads TGCAGTGCTACCTCAGGGGGCGGTGGCTACACCTTC.

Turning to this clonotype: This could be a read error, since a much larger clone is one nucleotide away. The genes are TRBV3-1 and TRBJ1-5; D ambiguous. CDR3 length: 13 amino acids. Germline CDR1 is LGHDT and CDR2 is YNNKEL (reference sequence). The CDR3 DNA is TGTGCCAGCGGCCAAGATATGGGTCAGCCCCAGCATTTT. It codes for CASGQDMGQPQHF.

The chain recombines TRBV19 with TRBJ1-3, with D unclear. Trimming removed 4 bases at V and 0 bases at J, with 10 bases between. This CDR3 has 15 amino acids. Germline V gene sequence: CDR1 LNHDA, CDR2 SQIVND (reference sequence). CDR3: CASSTFTSSGNTIYF. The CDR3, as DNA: TGTGCCAGTAGTACCTTCACCAGCTCTGGAAACACCATATATTTT.

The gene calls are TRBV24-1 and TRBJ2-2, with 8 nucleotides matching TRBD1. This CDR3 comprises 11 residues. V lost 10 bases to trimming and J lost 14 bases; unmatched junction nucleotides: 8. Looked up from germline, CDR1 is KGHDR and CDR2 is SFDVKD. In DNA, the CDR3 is TGTGCCACTAAAGGGACAGGCGGTCTGTTTTTT. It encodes CATKGTGGLFF.

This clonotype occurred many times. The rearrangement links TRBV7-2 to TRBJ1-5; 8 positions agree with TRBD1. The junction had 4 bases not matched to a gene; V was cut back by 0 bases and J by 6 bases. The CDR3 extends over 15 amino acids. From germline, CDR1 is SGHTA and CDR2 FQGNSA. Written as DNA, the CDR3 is TGTGCCAGCAGCTTAGCGACAGGGGAAAGTCAGCCCCAGCATTTT. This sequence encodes CASSLATGESQPQHF.